This entry is about one T cell receptor (beta chain). This clone was seen a few times. No cognate antigen has been identified for it. No much larger clonotype is one base removed from it; base qualities were not supplied. Whole blood was collected in K2EDTA tubes by collaborating institutions according to the institutions' own protocols. Collaborator samples were shipped for TCRbeta analysis as frozen whole blood, isolated PBMCs, or DNA extracted from either sample type. The entry originates in a study of blood T cell repertoires in COVID-19 (TCRdb year 2020). About the study as a whole: Collaborator samples came from the United States, Italy and Spain and covered acute and convalescent phases of COVID-19. The samples were drawn from two sources: the first 160 participants of the ongoing ImmuneRACE study, and 1,200 or so subjects contributed by 6 global collaborators. The material from the prospective study consisted of cDNA or gDNA derived from T cells, B-cell-depleted T cells, or PBMCs. The dataset comprised deeply sampled blood TCRbeta repertoires from subjects exposed to, actively infected with, or recovered from COVID-19. The repertoires were made available in a free public database intended to serve as a resource for research on the immune response to SARS-CoV-2. A de-identified subject ID, COVID-19 status, age in years and sex were almost always included in the sample metadata. Where available, HLA class I and class II types were obtained from metadata supplied by the sample provider rather than from assay-based typing.

TCRbeta CDR3 regions were amplified from genomic DNA using the immunoSEQ Assay, a bias-controlled multiplex PCR. On the authors' methods: Within the assay, amplification of reference gene primers was used to estimate how many nucleated cells each sample contained. To quantify the absolute abundance of each unique TCRbeta CDR3 rearrangement, sequence reads were collapsed and filtered. For each sample, productive Simpson clonality was calculated by taking the square root of Simpson's diversity index across productive rearrangements. Held by TCRdb, this immuneACCESS table contains in-frame sequences only and omits some clones. Under half of the omission traces to an unresolved V gene where checked; the cause of the rest is unknown. Clone size and V and J calls were adopted from that table, with D and trimming inferred from the DNA. This sample lists 150,000 to 200,000 clones; roughly 80% were detected once. Together, the top ten hold 2.8% of the sample.

Results and caveats for the whole study, not just this receptor: How much clinical and demographic metadata was included differed by source and by participant, and the metadata was provided uncurated.

Based on the germline V gene, the CDR1 and CDR2 sequences are KGHSH and LQKENI. Inclusive of the bounding cysteine and phenylalanine, the CDR3 is 17 residues long. CDR3 DNA is the only sequence kept; it has 51 bases, read in frame from the first base. The V end loses 6 bases and the J end loses 0 bases, and a stretch of 17 bases separates them. The sample taken for sequencing was peripheral blood. The receptor's source is a man aged 70 or older with acute or convalescent COVID-19. This chain joins TRBV18 to TRBJ2-2; the D gene is not confidently resolved. The CDR3 protein sequence reads: CASSQTSRLSNTGELFF. Here is the DNA: TGTGCCAGCTCGCAAACCTCTAGGCTTTCGAACACCGGGGAGCTGTTTTTT.